This T cell receptor beta chain stems from a study of T cells after yellow fever vaccination. Study outcomes and limitations: Weaker in magnitude, the secondary response showed a faster peak on day 5 versus 15.

The CDR3 totals 14 residues. Germline-derived CDR1 and CDR2 are SGHNT and YYREEE (reference sequence). Trimming took 3 bases from V and 0 from J, leaving 9 bases between them. TCR cDNA was made by 5'RACE template switching, adding a universal primer site and UMIs. MiXCR was run by TCRdb on the 5' RACE reads, yielding one entry per CDR3 protein. Among about 170,000 distinct CDR3 sequences listed, about 11% were seen once. This clonotype has only a few counts. Its target is not known. The source is a young man who received the YFV17D yellow fever vaccine. V gene TRBV5-4 combines with J gene TRBJ1-2; D is unclear. The input for sequencing was CD8+ T cells sorted from PBMCs, taken 15 days after the yellow fever booster vaccination. The CDR3 sequence: CASSSPLANYGYTF. The CDR3 DNA sequence: TGTGCCAGCAGCTCCCCCCTGGCTAACTATGGCTACACCTTC.